Shown below are 14 T cell receptor beta chains from a single sample sequenced in a study of cytomegalovirus exposure and HLA in healthy donors. Vbeta (60) and Jbeta (13) primers were used in the PCR. Using immunoSEQ multiplex PCR, the repertoire was profiled, and TCRdb retains in-frame clones only, with some absent. The repertoire has about 160,000 clones, just under 75% of them found once; the top ten carry under 2%. The sequenced material came from PBMCs. These receptors were obtained from a woman under 30 in good health and CMV-seronegative.

As for this clone: Within the sample, other DNA sequences also encode this same CDR3. This rearrangement joins TRBV7-2 to TRBJ2-1, with D possibly matching TRBD2 (5 bases). The V and J ends lost 2 bases and 0 bases respectively, with 5 bases between them. Germline CDR1 and CDR2: SGHTA and FQGNSA. The CDR3 loop spans 14 amino acids. CDR3 loop: CASSLRGSYNEQFF. Written as DNA, the CDR3 is TGTGCCAGCAGCTTACGGGGCTCCTACAATGAGCAGTTCTTC. Using reference TRBV7-2 and TRBJ2-1 for the parts outside the CDR3, the full variable domain is GAGVSQSPSNKVTEKGKDVELRCDPISGHTALYWYRQSLGQGLEFLIYFQGNSAPDKSGLPSDRFSAERTGGSVSTLTIQRTQQEDSAVYLCASSLRGSYNEQFFGPGTRLTVL.

This chain connects TRBV10-2 to TRBJ1-2; 8 bases map to TRBD1. Trimming removed 1 base from V and 5 bases from J; junction bases left unmatched: 3. The CDR3 sequence is 14 residues long. Germline CDR1 WSHSY, CDR2 SAAADI. CDR3 sequence reads: CASSELRTGYGYTF. The DNA for the CDR3 is TGCGCCAGCAGTGAGTTGAGGACAGGGTATGGCTACACCTTC.

The gene calls are TRBV28 and TRBJ1-1, with D unclear. The CDR3 is 11 amino acids. Trimming removed 2 bases at V and 8 bases at J, with 6 bases between. Germline CDR1 is MDHEN and CDR2 is SYDVKM. CDR3 sequence: CASSLTGEAFF. CDR3 nucleotides: TGTGCCAGCAGTTTAACGGGGGAAGCTTTCTTT.

The chain couples TRBV11-2 to TRBJ2-7; 7 bases match TRBD2. V gave up 1 base and J gave up 2 bases; unmatched junction bases: 14. Looked up from germline, CDR1 is SGHAT and CDR2 is FQNNGV. This CDR3 has 18 amino acids. The CDR3 nucleotides read TGTGCCAGCAGCTTAGTTAGGAGGGGAAGCGGGGAGACCTACGAGCAGTACTTC. Its translation: CASSLVRRGSGETYEQYF.

This clone was observed a handful of times. This rearrangement joins TRBV5-8 to TRBJ1-2, with D perhaps TRBD1 (6 bases). V was pared by 3 bases and J by 1 base, with 10 bases between. Per germline, CDR1 SGHTS and CDR2 YDEGEE. CDR3 length equals 14 residues. The CDR3 DNA sequence: TGTGCCAGCAGCTGGGACACGGATAACTATGGCTACACCTTC. Its translation: CASSWDTDNYGYTF. Using reference TRBV5-8 and TRBJ1-2 for the parts outside the CDR3, the full variable domain is EAGVTQSPTHLIKTRGQQATLRCSPISGHTSVYWYQQALGLGLQFLLWYDEGEERNRGNFPPRFSGRQFPNYSSELNVNALELEDSALYLCASSWDTDNYGYTFGSGTRLTVV.

Comments on this clone: Other DNA sequences from this sample encode an identical CDR3 as well. The chain couples TRBV14 to TRBJ2-7, with D uncertain. The CDR3 has 13 residues. Germline V CDR1 and CDR2: SGHDN, FVKESK. The V and J ends lost 0 bases and 6 bases respectively, with 9 bases between them. CDR3 in amino acids: CASSQDSPSEQYF. In DNA form, the CDR3 reads TGTGCCAGCAGCCAAGATAGCCCATCCGAGCAGTACTTC.

The J gene is TRBJ2-1, the V gene TRBV10-3, with D maybe TRBD2 (5 bases). Germline lookup yields CDR1 ENHRY and CDR2 SYGVKD. Trimming pared 4 bases from V and 11 bases from J, leaving 15 bases between. The CDR3 is 13 amino acids. CDR3 residues: CAISGELGRKQFF. The CDR3 DNA is TGTGCCATCAGTGGGGAACTAGGGCGAAAGCAGTTCTTC.

This clone was seen a few times. The rearrangement joins TRBV6-1 to TRBJ1-5, with D uncertain. Germline V gene data show CDR1 as MNHNS and CDR2 as SASEGT. This CDR3 spans 13 amino acids. Trimming shortened V by 6 bases and J by 0 bases, and 6 bases separated the two germline ends. Here the CDR3 DNA reads TGTGCCAGCAGGGTCTATAGCAATCAGCCCCAGCATTTT. Residues: CASRVYSNQPQHF.

The rearrangement links TRBV4-3 to TRBJ1-6; possible D gene TRBD1, 5 bases. The germline V gene encodes CDR1 LGHNA and CDR2 YSLEER. The CDR3 runs 15 residues. V was trimmed by 4 bases and J by 7 bases, leaving 14 bases between them. CDR3 bases: TGCGCCAGCAGCCCGACCGGGGGTCTCAATTCACCCCTCCACTTT. It yields the protein CASSPTGGLNSPLHF.

V gene TRBV10-2 combines with J gene TRBJ1-5, with TRBD1 matching 8 bases. Germline CDR1 and CDR2: WSHSY and SAAADI. The V and J ends lost 8 bases and 2 bases, in that order; junction bases with no gene match: 8. This CDR3 is 15 amino acids long. CDR3 loop: CASAWTGMGNQPQHF. The CDR3 DNA sequence: TGCGCCAGCGCGTGGACAGGGATGGGCAATCAGCCCCAGCATTTT.

This clone occurred a few times. V gene TRBV30 combines with J gene TRBJ1-6; tentatively, D is TRBD1 (5 bases). V lost 6 bases and J lost 0, with 18 bases in between. The germline gives CDR1 GTSNPN, CDR2 SVGIG (reference sequence). The CDR3 runs to 17 residues. This CDR3 reads CACRQTPGSSYNSPLHF. CDR3 nucleotide sequence: TGTGCCTGTAGACAGACCCCGGGCAGCTCCTATAATTCACCCCTCCACTTT. The variable domain in full, with the rest retrieved from reference TRBV30 and TRBJ1-6, is SQTIHQWPATLVQPVGSPLSLECTVEGTSNPNLYWYRQAAGRGLQLLFYSVGIGQISSEVPQNLSASRPQDRQFILSSKKLLLSDSGFYLCACRQTPGSSYNSPLHFGNGTRLTVT.

The chain couples TRBV18 to TRBJ1-2; 11 nucleotides align to TRBD1. Germline V gives CDR1 KGHSH, CDR2 LQKENI. This CDR3 is 18 amino acids long. V shed 3 bases and J 5 bases; nucleotides not matched to a gene: 14. In DNA form, the CDR3 reads TGTGCCAGCTCACCTACCGGGACAGGGGGTTTAATGGTGTATGGCTACACCTTC. Protein product: CASSPTGTGGLMVYGYTF.

The chain is built from TRBV4-3 and TRBJ2-1, with D possibly matching TRBD1 (8 bases). The CDR3 loop spans 16 amino acids. CDR1 is LGHNA, CDR2 YSLEER, per germline. V was shortened by 5 bases and J by 4 bases, with 18 bases between the two germline ends. The CDR3 loop is CASSTTQGGEYNEQFF. CDR3 nucleotides: TGCGCCAGCAGCACTACACAGGGGGGGGAGTACAATGAGCAGTTCTTC.

CDR3 coding DNA: TGTGCCAGCAGCTTACCCGACAGGGACAATGAGCAGTTCTTC. Translating it yields CASSLPDRDNEQFF. The chain is built from TRBV7-9 and TRBJ2-1; TRBD1 aligns across 7 bases. The V gene end was trimmed by 2 bases and the J gene end by 5 bases; junction bases not matched to a gene: 3. Looked up from germline, CDR1 is SEHNR and CDR2 is FQNEAQ (reference sequence). This CDR3 contains 14 residues.